The entry below describes one T cell receptor beta chain. Antigen: not known. The sample originates from a study of T cell responses to AZD1222 COVID-19 vaccine. General study results and limits: Donors were mostly white British, more females; clonal diversity possibly underestimated.

Here immunoSEQ multiplex PCR was the method, and the copy in TCRdb shows in-frame clones only, minus some. The sample includes about 120,000 clones, around nine tenths of them seen just once. The CDR3 has 14 amino acids. V lost 3 bases to trimming and J lost 6 bases, with 14 bases between them. CDR1 is SEHNR and CDR2 is FQNEAQ in the germline V gene (reference sequence). This sample comprised peripheral blood, obtained on day 0 of AZD1222 vaccination. This clonotype was obtained from an adult in good health. The chain employs TRBV7-9 and TRBJ1-1; weak D call: TRBD1 (5 bases). For the CDR3, the DNA is TGTGCCAGCAGCTTCTTAGGGTCGGGGGCTGAAGCTTTCTTT. It is translated as CASSFLGSGAEAFF.